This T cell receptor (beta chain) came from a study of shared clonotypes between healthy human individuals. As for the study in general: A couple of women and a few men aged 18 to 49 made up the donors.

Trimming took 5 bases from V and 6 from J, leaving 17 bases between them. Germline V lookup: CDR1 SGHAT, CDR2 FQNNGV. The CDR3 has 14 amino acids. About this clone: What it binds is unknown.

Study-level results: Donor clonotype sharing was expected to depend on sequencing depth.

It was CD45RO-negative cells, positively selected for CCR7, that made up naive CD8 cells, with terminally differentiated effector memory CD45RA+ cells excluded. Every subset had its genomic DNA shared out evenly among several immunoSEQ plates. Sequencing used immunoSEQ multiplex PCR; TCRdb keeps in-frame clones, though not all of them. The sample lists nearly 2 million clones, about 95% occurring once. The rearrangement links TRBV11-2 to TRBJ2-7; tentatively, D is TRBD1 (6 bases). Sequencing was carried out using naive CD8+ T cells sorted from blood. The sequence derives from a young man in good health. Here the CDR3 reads CASSPGTGSIEQYF. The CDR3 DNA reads TGTGCCAGCAGCCCCGGCACAGGGTCGATCGAGCAGTACTTC. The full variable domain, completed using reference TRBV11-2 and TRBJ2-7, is EAGVAQSPRYKIIEKRQSVAFWCNPISGHATLYWYQQILGQGPKLLIQFQNNGVVDDSQLPKDRFSAERLKGVDSTLKIQPAKLEDSAVYLCASSPGTGSIEQYFGPGTRLTVT.